This T cell receptor (beta chain) was sequenced for a study of CD8 T cells in Susac syndrome. Study context: Blood was drawn from Susac syndrome patients while they were therapy-naive, on corticosteroids, or on intravenous immunoglobulin alone.

This CDR3 is 11 amino acids long. CDR1 and CDR2 from the germline V gene are SGHRS and YFSETQ. V lost 4 bases and J lost 4, with 5 bases in between. The authors reverse transcribed roughly 0.5 to 1 ug RNA with random hexamers. By means of immunoSEQ multiplex PCR, TCR beta CDR3 spanning 54 Vbeta and 13 Jbeta underwent amplification. TCRdb analysed the immunoSEQ multiplex PCR reads with MiXCR anew, one entry per CDR3 protein. Among about 210,000 distinct CDR3 sequences listed, over 90% were seen once. Peripheral blood CD8+ and CD4+ T cells were profiled by TCR beta sequencing. Recently defined diagnostic criteria classed the Susac syndrome patients as definite or probable.

The clonotype originates from a human donor with Susac syndrome. Sequenced: CD4+ T cells from PBMCs. The V gene is TRBV5-1, the J gene TRBJ1-2; D is uncertain. CDR3 in DNA: TGCGCCAGCAGCGGGGTCTATGGCTACACCTTC. It codes for CASSGVYGYTF.